This T cell receptor (beta chain) was obtained from a study of T cell responses to AZD1222 COVID-19 vaccine. Overall study results and limits: The sample set comprised mostly white British donors with more females, and clonal diversity was possibly underestimated.

This clone was picked up a small number of times. The antigen remains undetermined. Produced via immunoSEQ multiplex PCR; TCRdb's table is partial and in-frame only. The table includes around 130,000 clones, 80% to 95% detected once. Sequences were derived from peripheral blood, sampled 28 days after the second dose of the MenACWY control vaccine. The receptor comes from an adult who received the MenACWY meningococcal vaccine as a control.

The CDR3 coding sequence is TGTGCCAGTTCCCTCGGAAGTTCACCCCTCCACTTT. It yields the protein CASSLGSSPLHF. V usage is TRBV6-4 and J usage is TRBJ1-6, with D unclear. Deletions cut 9 bases from V and 9 bases from J, with 12 bases between. The CDR3 spans 12 residues. Per the germline V gene, CDR1 is MRHNA and CDR2 is SNTAGT.